This T cell receptor beta chain derives from a study of blood T cells in healthy people across ages. Trimming at V came to 0 bases and at J to 1 base, leaving 7 bases not matched to a gene. The CDR3 spans 17 residues. Germline lookup yields CDR1 SGHRS and CDR2 YFSETQ. This clonotype was found many times. The sample providers were healthy Caucasian people from Russia, aged roughly 6 to 90. Every sample yielded at least 6.5 million isolated PBMCs. The authors ran a second PCR of roughly 6 to 12 cycles using a sample-barcoded 5' primer and a J-beta primer mix. Every cDNA molecule bore a tag from a template-switch adaptor containing 12 random nucleotides. MiXCR, run by TCRdb on the 5' RACE reads, gives a single entry per CDR3 protein. In the table there are hundreds of thousands of distinct CDR3 sequences, approximately 30% of which are singletons.

The chain employs TRBV5-1 and TRBJ2-7; TRBD1 agrees at 10 bases. The clonotype comes from a woman over 75 in good health. Sequenced: blood. CDR3 in DNA: TGCGCCAGCAGCTTGGCCAGGGGACAGGGGTTTTCCTACGAGCAGTACTTC. Translating it yields CASSLARGQGFSYEQYF.